This TCR beta chain was obtained from a study of T cell repertoires in cytomegalovirus infection. Study conclusions and caveats: It was HLA-C-restricted CMV-specific TCR beta clonotypes that dominated the response ex vivo.

TCRdb redid the calling of the reads with MiXCR, one entry per CDR3 protein. The table includes a few hundred thousand distinct CDR3 sequences, roughly 22% detected once. Note on this clonotype: Its antigen is not known.

Trimming took 3 bases from V and 3 from J; bases not matched to a gene: 2. Germline assignment: CDR1 MDHEN and CDR2 SYDVKM. The CDR3 is 14 amino acids. This rearrangement joins TRBV28 to TRBJ2-1; TRBD2 agrees at 7 bases. The sequence derives from a human donor in good health (CMV status not recorded). Some clones in this sample may be carry-over from other donors' samples. Sequenced: CD8+ T cells from PBMCs. Here the CDR3 DNA reads TGTGCCAGCAGTTTGGGGGACTACTACAATGAGCAGTTCTTC. This gives the protein CASSLGDYYNEQFF.